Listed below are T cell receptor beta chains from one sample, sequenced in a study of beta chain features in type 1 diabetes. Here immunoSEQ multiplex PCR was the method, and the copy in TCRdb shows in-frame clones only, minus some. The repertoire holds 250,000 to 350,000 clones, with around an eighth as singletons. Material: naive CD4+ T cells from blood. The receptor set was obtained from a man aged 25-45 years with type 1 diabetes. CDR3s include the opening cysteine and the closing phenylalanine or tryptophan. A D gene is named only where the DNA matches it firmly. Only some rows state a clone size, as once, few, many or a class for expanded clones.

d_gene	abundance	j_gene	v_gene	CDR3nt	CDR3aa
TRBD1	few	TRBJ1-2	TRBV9	TGTGCCAGCAGCGTAGGACAGGGAAACTATGGCTACACCTTC	CASSVGQGNYGYTF
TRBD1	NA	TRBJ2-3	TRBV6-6	TGTGCCAGCAGTCCTCAGGGGGCAGGCCAGGCAGATACGCAGTATTTT	CASSPQGAGQADTQYF
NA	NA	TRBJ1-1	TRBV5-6	TGTGCCAGCAGCTTGGTTCGGCCAGGAGGCGCTGAAGCTTTCTTT	CASSLVRPGGAEAFF
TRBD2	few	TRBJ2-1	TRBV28	TGTGCCAGCAGCTGGGGACTAGCGAATGAGCAGTTCTTC	CASSWGLANEQFF
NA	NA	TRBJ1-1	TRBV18	TGTGCCAGCTCACCACGAATCCTAACGAACACTGAAGCTTTCTTT	CASSPRILTNTEAFF
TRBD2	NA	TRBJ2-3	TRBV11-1	TGTGCCAGCAGACGGGGACTACAAGATACGCAGTATTTT	CASRRGLQDTQYF
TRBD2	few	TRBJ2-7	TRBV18	TGTGCCAGCTCCGCGAACAGCGGGAGCTACGAGCAGTACTTC	CASSANSGSYEQYF
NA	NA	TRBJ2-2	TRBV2	TGTGCCAGCAGTGAAGTCGCGAACACCGGGGAGCTGTTTTTT	CASSEVANTGELFF
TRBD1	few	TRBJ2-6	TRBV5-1	TGCGCCAGCAGCCTGGACAGGGCCGGGGCCAACGTCCTGACTTTC	CASSLDRAGANVLTF
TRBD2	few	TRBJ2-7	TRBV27	TGTGCCAGCAGTTTATCCAGCGGGGGTCGGTACGAGCAGTACTTC	CASSLSSGGRYEQYF
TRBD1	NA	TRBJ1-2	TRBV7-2	TGTGCCAGCAGCACTCTTTCGACAGGGTCCGACTACACCTTC	CASSTLSTGSDYTF
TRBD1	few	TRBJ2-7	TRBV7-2	TGTGCCAGCAGCTTAGGTCCGTCAGGGGGCGGTGAGCAGTACTTC	CASSLGPSGGGEQYF
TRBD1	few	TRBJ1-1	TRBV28	TGTGCCAGCAGCTCTCCCGGGACAGGACAGGAAGCTTTCTTT	CASSSPGTGQEAFF
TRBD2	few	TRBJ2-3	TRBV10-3	TGTGCCATCAGGTTAGCGGGCCCCACAGATACGCAGTATTTT	CAIRLAGPTDTQYF
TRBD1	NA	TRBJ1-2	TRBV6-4	TGTGCCAGCAGGGGACAGGGATCCTATGGCTACACCTTC	CASRGQGSYGYTF
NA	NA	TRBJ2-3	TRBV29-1	TGCAGCGAAACCGTCAGGTCAGATACGCAGTATTTT	CSETVRSDTQYF
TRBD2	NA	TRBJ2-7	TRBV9	TGTGCCAGCAGCGGGGGACTAGCGGGAGCCTACGAGCAGTACTTC	CASSGGLAGAYEQYF
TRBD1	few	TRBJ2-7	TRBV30	TGTGCCTGTGCGACAGGGGATAGAAACGAGCAGTACTTC	CACATGDRNEQYF
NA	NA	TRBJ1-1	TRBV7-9	TGTGCCAGCAGCTTCCAGGGGACGGCGAACACTGAAGCTTTCTTT	CASSFQGTANTEAFF
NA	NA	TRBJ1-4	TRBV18	TGTGCCAGCTCACCTACCTTGGAGGGTGGAAAAGAAAAACTGTTTTTT	CASSPTLEGGKEKLFF
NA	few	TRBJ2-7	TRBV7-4	TGTGCCAGCAGCCCCCGCGCGGGCGGAGGGTTC	CASSPRAGGGF
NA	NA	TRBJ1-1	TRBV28	TGTGCCAGCAGTTTACTGGGGCGCACTGAAGCTTTCTTT	CASSLLGRTEAFF
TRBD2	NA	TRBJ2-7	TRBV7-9	TGTGCCAGCAGCCCGGGGGGGACTAGCCCCGTGGAACGGTACTTC	CASSPGGTSPVERYF
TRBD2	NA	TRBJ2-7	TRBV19	TGTGCCAGTAGTATGCGGGAGGGACCCTACGAGCAGTACTTC	CASSMREGPYEQYF
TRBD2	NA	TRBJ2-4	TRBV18	TGTGCCAGCTCACCACCTGCTTCTAGCGGCAACATTCAGTACTTC	CASSPPASSGNIQYF
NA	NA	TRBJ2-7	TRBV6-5	TGTGCCAGCAGTTACCCTGACAGCTACGAGCAGTACTTC	CASSYPDSYEQYF
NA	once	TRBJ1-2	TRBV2	TGTGCCAGCAGTGAAAGCCCACAGGTCTACTATGGCTACACCTTC	CASSESPQVYYGYTF
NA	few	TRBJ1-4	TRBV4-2	TGTGCCAGCAGCCAAGATAGAACAGGAATTAATGAAAAACTGTTTTTT	CASSQDRTGINEKLFF
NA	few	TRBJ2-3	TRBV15	TGTGCCACCAGCCCTAGGGGTAATAGCATGACAGATACGCAGTATTTT	CATSPRGNSMTDTQYF
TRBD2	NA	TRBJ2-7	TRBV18	TGTGCCAGCTCACCACCAGGCATAGCGGGACCCTACGAGCAGTACTTC	CASSPPGIAGPYEQYF
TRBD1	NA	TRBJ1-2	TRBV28	TGTGCCAGCAGGGGGGAGACAGGGAATAACTATGGCTACACCTTC	CASRGETGNNYGYTF
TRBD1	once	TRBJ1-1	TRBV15	TGTGCCACCAGCAGACTTACAGGGGTGGGGGCTTTCTTT	CATSRLTGVGAFF
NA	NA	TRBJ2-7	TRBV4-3	TGCGCCAGCAGCCAAGATCTAGATAGCGCCCGCTACGAGCAGTACTTC	CASSQDLDSARYEQYF
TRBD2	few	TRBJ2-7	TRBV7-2	TGTGCCAGCAGCTTAACTAGCGGGAGTCTCTACGAGCAGTACTTC	CASSLTSGSLYEQYF
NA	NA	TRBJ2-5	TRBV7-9	TGTGCCAGCAGCTCGCTAGCTACAGAGACCCAGTACTTC	CASSSLATETQYF
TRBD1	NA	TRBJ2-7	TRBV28	TGTGCCAGCAGCTTGGACAGGGTAGTAATGCAGCAGTACTTC	CASSLDRVVMQQYF
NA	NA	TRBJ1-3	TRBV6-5	TGTGCCAGCAGCCCTCCCGGCTCTGGAAACACCATATATTTT	CASSPPGSGNTIYF
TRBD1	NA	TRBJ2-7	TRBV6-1	TGTGCCAGCAGGGGACAGCCCTTCTCCTACGAGCAGTACTTC	CASRGQPFSYEQYF
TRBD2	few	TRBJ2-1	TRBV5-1	TGCGCCAGCAGCCTCCGACTAGCGGGAGGAGGGCACAATGAGCAGTTCTTC	CASSLRLAGGGHNEQFF
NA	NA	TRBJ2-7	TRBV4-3	TGCGCCAGCAGCCAAGATAGCATGGGAGCCTACGAGCAGTACTTC	CASSQDSMGAYEQYF
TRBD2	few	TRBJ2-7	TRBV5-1	TGCGCCAGCAGCCCCACCGGGACTACCTACGAGCAGTACTTC	CASSPTGTTYEQYF
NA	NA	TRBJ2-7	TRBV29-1	TGCAGCGTTGGCGAGGGGGTTCGTTACGAGCAGTACTTC	CSVGEGVRYEQYF
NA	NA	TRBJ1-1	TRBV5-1	TGCGCCAGCAGCTTGCCCAGTTCGGGCACTGAAGCTTTCTTT	CASSLPSSGTEAFF
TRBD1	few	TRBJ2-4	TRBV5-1	TGCGCCAGCAGCGGGGGGACAGGCACAAACATTCAGTACTTC	CASSGGTGTNIQYF
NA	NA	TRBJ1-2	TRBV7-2	TGTGCCAGCAGCTTAAAATTTGGTCAGAACTATGGCTACACCTTC	CASSLKFGQNYGYTF
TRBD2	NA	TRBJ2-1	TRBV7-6	TGTGCCAGCAGCTCACTAGCGGGAGGTTACAATGAGCAGTTCTTC	CASSSLAGGYNEQFF
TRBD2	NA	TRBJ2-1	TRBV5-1	TGCGCCAGCAGCCTTAGCGGGAGTGCATCCTACAATGAGCAGTTCTTC	CASSLSGSASYNEQFF